This TCR beta chain appears in the sequencing data of a study of T cell changes during pregnancy in multiple sclerosis. The germline V and J ends were trimmed by 3 bases and 10 bases, with 7 bases remaining between them. Germline CDR1 is SGHTA and CDR2 is FQGTGA. CDR3 length: 11 residues. The table came from immunoSEQ multiplex PCR; TCRdb's copy has only in-frame clones and leaves some out. The top ten hold approximately 2.5% of the sample, which has around 78,000 clones, around 93% seen once. The sequence came from a female donor with multiple sclerosis, enrolled in a pregnancy study. The V gene is TRBV7-3, the J gene TRBJ2-1; D call uncertain. Material: peripheral blood, obtained in the second trimester of pregnancy. CDR3 residues: CASSLNGEQFF. The CDR3 DNA reads TGTGCCAGCAGCTTGAACGGGGAGCAGTTCTTC.